The rows below give T cell receptor beta chains drawn from one sample of a study of T cells in Graves' hyperthyroidism and ophthalmopathy. TCRdb reanalysed the multiplex PCR reads using MiXCR and keeps one entry per CDR3 protein. Of about 96,000 distinct CDR3 sequences listed, over 50% are singletons. Input material: blood. The receptors were sampled from a woman in her forties with Graves' hyperthyroidism. The CDR3 runs from the conserved cysteine through the conserved F or W. A D gene is named only where the DNA matches it firmly. Size is omitted from some rows. Given values are once, few, many or a class for expanded clones.

>TRBJ1-2|TRBV2|.|many
TGTGCCACCTCACGCCAAGGGGGTGGTGGCTACACCTTC
CATSRQGGGGYTF
>TRBJ1-4|TRBV7-2|.|.
TGTGCCAGCAGCCTAAGGTGGGTTGCTAATGAAAAACTGTCTTTT
CASSLRWVANEKLSF
>TRBJ1-2|TRBV19|.|.
TGTGCCAGCGGGAGGGGCGAACGGATCTATGGCTACACCTTC
CASGRGERIYGYTF
>TRBJ2-7|TRBV15|.|once
TGTGCCACCAGCCAAGACAGAGGGCCGTACGAGCAGTACTTC
CATSQDRGPYEQYF
>TRBJ1-3|TRBV29-1|.|.
TGCAGGGGTGCCTCGGTGGCTGGAAACACCATATATTTT
CRGASVAGNTIYF
>TRBJ2-6|TRBV19|.|.
TGTGCCAGTACATCGTTTGGGGCCAACGTCCTGACTTTC
CASTSFGANVLTF
>TRBJ1-1|TRBV7-3|.|medium-sized
TGTGCCAGCAGCTCGCGGGGTTACACTGAAGCTTTCTTT
CASSSRGYTEAFF
>TRBJ2-2|TRBV7-2|.|.
TGTGCCAGCAGCTTAGGAGGGAAAGGGGAGCTGTTTTTT
CASSLGGKGELFF
>TRBJ1-1|TRBV10-3|TRBD1|.
TGTGCCATTCATACCGCCGGGACAGGGTTCACTGAAGCTTTCTTT
CAIHTAGTGFTEAFF
>TRBJ2-3|TRBV19|.|many
TGTGCCAGTAGTATAACGCAGGCCAACACAGATACGCAGTATTTT
CASSITQANTDTQYF
>TRBJ2-7|TRBV29-1|TRBD1|.
TGCAGCGTTGAAGGGACAGGGTACTACGAGCAGTACTTC
CSVEGTGYYEQYF
>TRBJ2-3|TRBV24-1|TRBD2|few
TGTGCCACCAGTGAACCTCTCGAGCGGGAGGGCCCAGATACGCAGTATTTT
CATSEPLEREGPDTQYF
>TRBJ2-7|TRBV5-1|TRBD2|.
TGTGCCAGCAGCGCCCCGGGACTAGCGGGAGGTTACGAGCAGTACTTC
CASSAPGLAGGYEQYF
>TRBJ2-7|TRBV20-1|.|.
TGCAGTGCTAGAGATCAGCAGGAGTACGTTGCCGAGCAGTACTTC
CSARDQQEYVAEQYF
>TRBJ2-3|TRBV9|.|many
TGTGCCAGCAGCCCGGGACACAGCACAGATACGCAGTATTTT
CASSPGHSTDTQYF
>TRBJ2-7|TRBV12-3/TRBV12-4|.|many
TGTGCCAGCAGCCCCGGTTTTAGCAGACATTACGAGCAGTACTTC
CASSPGFSRHYEQYF
>TRBJ1-2|TRBV9|.|.
TGTGCCAGCTGTCAGGATCCCTTTTATGGCTACACCTTC
CASCQDPFYGYTF
>TRBJ1-5|TRBV20-1|.|medium-sized
TGCAGTGCTACGAGGGGGTATCAGCCCCAGCATTTT
CSATRGYQPQHF
>TRBJ2-2|TRBV13|.|many
TGTGCCAGCAGAAAGGGACGGCTCAACACCGGGGAGCTGTTTTTT
CASRKGRLNTGELFF
>TRBJ1-6|TRBV6-1|TRBD1|many
TGTGCCAGCAGTGAAGCGGGGACAGGGTATTCACCCCTCCACTTT
CASSEAGTGYSPLHF
>TRBJ2-7|TRBV5-5|.|many
TGTGCCAGCAGCGTAACCAGCCTTCCCTACGAGCAGTACTTC
CASSVTSLPYEQYF
>TRBJ1-1|TRBV29-1|TRBD1|.
TGCAGCGCGAGTAGAATGGACAGGGCAACTGAAGCTTTCTTT
CSASRMDRATEAFF
>TRBJ2-5|TRBV11-1|.|.
TGTGCCAGCAGCCAAGGGTGGGAGACCCAGTACTTC
CASSQGWETQYF
>TRBJ1-2|TRBV7-2|.|many
TGTGCCAGCAGCTTAGGTTTGGCGGGACCCCTCACCTTC
CASSLGLAGPLTF
>TRBJ2-6|TRBV6-6|.|many
TGTGCCAGCAGTTCGGCAGGGCTGGGAGGCTCTGGGGCCAACGTCCTGACTTTC
CASSSAGLGGSGANVLTF
>TRBJ2-3|TRBV20-1|TRBD2|.
TGCAGTGCCGTACTAGCGGCCACAGATACGCAGTATTTT
CSAVLAATDTQYF
>TRBJ2-3|TRBV11-3|TRBD2|.
TGTGCCAGCAGCTTATTGAGCGGAGCGGGAGCAGATACGCAGTATTTT
CASSLLSGAGADTQYF
>TRBJ1-2|TRBV5-1|.|many
TGCGCCAGCTCCTCTGCAGGTTCGGGGTATGGCTACACCTTC
CASSSAGSGYGYTF
>TRBJ2-6|TRBV2|.|.
TGTGCCAGCACGCAGGACAGTCCGGGACGGCTCTCTGGGGCCAACGTCCTGACTTTC
CASTQDSPGRLSGANVLTF
>TRBJ2-7|TRBV7-2|TRBD2|.
TGTGCCAGCAGCTTTGCTAGCGGGACCTACTCCTACGAGCAGTACTTC
CASSFASGTYSYEQYF
>TRBJ2-5|TRBV25-1|TRBD1|.
TGTGCCTGGGACAGTGGGGAACGCGAGACCCAGTACTTC
CAWDSGERETQYF
>TRBJ1-1|TRBV7-9|.|many
TGTGCCAGCAGCTTAGGGACACCCACTGAAGCTTTCTTT
CASSLGTPTEAFF
>TRBJ2-7|TRBV15|TRBD2|.
TGTGCCACCAGCAGTTTAGGGAGGGGCTACTACGAGCAGTACTTC
CATSSLGRGYYEQYF
>TRBJ1-2|TRBV7-9|TRBD1|.
TGTGCCAGCAGCACGGGACAGGCTTATGGCTACACCTTC
CASSTGQAYGYTF
>TRBJ2-7|TRBV20-1|.|.
TGCAGTGCTAGAGACGGACCGGGACTGTTTTACGAGCAGTACTTC
CSARDGPGLFYEQYF
>TRBJ2-2|TRBV9|TRBD2|.
TGTGCCAGCAGCGGAAGGGGACTAGCGGAAAGCAACACCGGGGAGCTCAGGTTT
CASSGRGLAESNTGELRF
>TRBJ2-2|TRBV5-1|.|.
TGCGCCAGCAGCTTCGGTGACGGGGAGCTGTTTTTT
CASSFGDGELFF
>TRBJ1-5|TRBV12-3/TRBV12-4|TRBD1|.
TGTGCCAGCAGTTCCCTGACAGGGGGCCAAGAGACCCAGCATTTT
CASSSLTGGQETQHF
>TRBJ1-5|TRBV7-8|.|medium-sized
TGTGCCAGCAGCCCACCGGGCCCTAGCAATCAGCCCCAGCATTTT
CASSPPGPSNQPQHF
>TRBJ2-7|TRBV19|.|many
TGTGCCAGTAGTATGGGACGAGGGGGCTCCTACGAGCAGTACTTC
CASSMGRGGSYEQYF
>TRBJ1-5|TRBV20-1|.|many
TGCAGTGCCACCCGTCTGGGCGGCAATCAGCCCCAGCATTTT
CSATRLGGNQPQHF
>TRBJ2-5|TRBV18|.|.
TGTGCCAGCTCAATTCTACAAGAGACCCAGTACTTC
CASSILQETQYF
>TRBJ1-1|TRBV10-3|.|.
TGTGCCATCAGTGAAGAAGGACAGTACACTGAAGCTTTCTTT
CAISEEGQYTEAFF
>TRBJ2-7|TRBV19|.|many
TGTGCCAGTAGTATAGGAGGGCTAGCCCACGAGCAGTACTTC
CASSIGGLAHEQYF